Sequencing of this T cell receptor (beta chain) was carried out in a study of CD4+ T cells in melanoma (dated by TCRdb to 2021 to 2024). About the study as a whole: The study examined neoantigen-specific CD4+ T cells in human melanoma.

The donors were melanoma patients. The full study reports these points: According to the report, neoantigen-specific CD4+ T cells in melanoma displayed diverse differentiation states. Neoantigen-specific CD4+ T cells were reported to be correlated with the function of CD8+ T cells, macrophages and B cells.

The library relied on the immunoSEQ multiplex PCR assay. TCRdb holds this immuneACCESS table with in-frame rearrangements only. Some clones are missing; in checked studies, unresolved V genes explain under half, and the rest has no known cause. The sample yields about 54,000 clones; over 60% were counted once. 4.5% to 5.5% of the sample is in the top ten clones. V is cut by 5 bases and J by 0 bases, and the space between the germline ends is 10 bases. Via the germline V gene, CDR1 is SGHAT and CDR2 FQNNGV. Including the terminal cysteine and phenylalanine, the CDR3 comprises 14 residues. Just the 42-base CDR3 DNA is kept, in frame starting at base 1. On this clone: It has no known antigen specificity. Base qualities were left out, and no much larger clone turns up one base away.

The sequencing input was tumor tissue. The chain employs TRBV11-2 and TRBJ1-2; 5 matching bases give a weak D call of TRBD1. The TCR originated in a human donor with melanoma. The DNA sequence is TGTGCCAGCAGCCGGGACGGGACTAACTATGGCTACACCTTC. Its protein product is CASSRDGTNYGYTF.